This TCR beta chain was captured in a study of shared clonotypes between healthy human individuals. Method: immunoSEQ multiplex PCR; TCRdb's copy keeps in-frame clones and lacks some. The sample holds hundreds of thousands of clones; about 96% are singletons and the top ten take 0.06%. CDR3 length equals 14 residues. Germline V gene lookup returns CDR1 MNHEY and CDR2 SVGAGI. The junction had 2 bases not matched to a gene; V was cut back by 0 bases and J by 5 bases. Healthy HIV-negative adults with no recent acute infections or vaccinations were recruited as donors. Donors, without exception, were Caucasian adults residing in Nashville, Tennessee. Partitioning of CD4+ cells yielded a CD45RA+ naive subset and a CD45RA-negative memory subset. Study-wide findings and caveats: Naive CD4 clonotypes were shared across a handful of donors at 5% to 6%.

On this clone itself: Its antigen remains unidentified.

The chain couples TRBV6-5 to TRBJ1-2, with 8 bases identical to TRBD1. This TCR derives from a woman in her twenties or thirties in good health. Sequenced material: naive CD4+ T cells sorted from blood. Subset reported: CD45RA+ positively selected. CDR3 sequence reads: CASSYSRQGYGYTF. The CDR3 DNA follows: TGTGCCAGCAGTTACTCTCGACAGGGGTATGGCTACACCTTC.